The sample holds many counts of the clone carrying this TCR beta chain. The target antigen is unknown. The CDR3 loop spans 12 amino acids. V gave up 4 bases and J gave up 5 bases, with 6 bases separating them. As processed by the authors: Building a distant-metastasis classifier for papillary thyroid cancer drew on CDR3 differences across clinicopathological groups. TCRdb called clones again from the PCR reads with MiXCR. TCRdb's processing, not the authors', yielded these V and J calls. This sample has tens of thousands of clones, with around 12% found just once. Patients had received no treatment of any kind before thyroid surgery. The sample originates from a study of metastatic and nonmetastatic thyroid tumors. Study background: The study looked at repertoires side by side in blood and in tumor or nodule tissue from malignant and benign thyroid patients.

Whole-study findings and limits: Significantly greater TCR beta diversity was reportedly found in malignant thyroid tumors than in benign nodules (in blood and tumor).

The chain recombines TRBV12-3 or TRBV12-4 with TRBJ2-1; no reliable D call. This clonotype was obtained from a female donor with papillary thyroid cancer or a benign thyroid nodule (not recorded which). Some clones in this sample may be carry-over from other donors' samples. Sequenced: tumor tissue. The DNA for the CDR3 is TGTGCCAGCAGTTCTACACACAATGAGCAGTTCTTC. It yields the protein CASSSTHNEQFF.